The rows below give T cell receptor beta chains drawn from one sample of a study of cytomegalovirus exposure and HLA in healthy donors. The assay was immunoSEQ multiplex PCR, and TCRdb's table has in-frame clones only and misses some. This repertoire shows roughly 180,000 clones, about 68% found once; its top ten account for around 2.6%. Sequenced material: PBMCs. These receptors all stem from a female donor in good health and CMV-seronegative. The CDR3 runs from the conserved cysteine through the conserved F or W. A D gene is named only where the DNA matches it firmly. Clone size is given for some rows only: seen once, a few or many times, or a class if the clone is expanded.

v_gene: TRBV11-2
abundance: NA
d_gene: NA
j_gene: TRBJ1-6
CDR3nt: TGTGCCAGCAGCCCCACAAAACCGAATTCACCCCTCCACTTT
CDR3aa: CASSPTKPNSPLHF

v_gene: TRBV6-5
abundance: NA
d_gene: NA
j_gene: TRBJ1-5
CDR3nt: TGTGCCAGCAGTTACCCTTCTAATCAGCCCCAGCATTTT
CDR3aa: CASSYPSNQPQHF

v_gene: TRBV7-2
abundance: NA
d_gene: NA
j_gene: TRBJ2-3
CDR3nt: TGTGCCAGCAGCTTAGGCAGGGCGAGTACGCAGTATTTT
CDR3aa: CASSLGRASTQYF

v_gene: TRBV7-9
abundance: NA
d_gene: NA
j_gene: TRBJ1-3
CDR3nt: TGTGCCAGCAGCCCAGATATTTCAGCGCGGGGAAACACCATATATTTT
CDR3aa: CASSPDISARGNTIYF

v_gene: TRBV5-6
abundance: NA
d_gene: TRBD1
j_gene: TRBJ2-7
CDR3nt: TGTGCCAGCAGCTTGACGGGACAGGGTAACGAGCAGTACTTC
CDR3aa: CASSLTGQGNEQYF

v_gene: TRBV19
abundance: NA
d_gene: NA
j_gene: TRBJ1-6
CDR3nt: TGTGCCACAAAGCGTCGGGGTTTTGGTAATTCACCCCTCCACTTT
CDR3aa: CATKRRGFGNSPLHF

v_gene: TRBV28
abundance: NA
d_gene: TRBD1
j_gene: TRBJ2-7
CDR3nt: TGTGCCAGCAGTTCAGGGGACAGGACCTACGAGCAGTACTTC
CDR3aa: CASSSGDRTYEQYF

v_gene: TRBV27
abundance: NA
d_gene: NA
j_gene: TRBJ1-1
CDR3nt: TGTGCCAGCAGTTTATCGGGTGATGGGACGGGGGGTTTCTTT
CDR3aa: CASSLSGDGTGGFF

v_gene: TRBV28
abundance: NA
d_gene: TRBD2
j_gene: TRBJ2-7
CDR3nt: TGTGCCAGCCTACATAGGGGCTGGACTAGCGGGGATCCCTGGTCCTACGAGCAGTACTTC
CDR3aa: CASLHRGWTSGDPWSYEQYF

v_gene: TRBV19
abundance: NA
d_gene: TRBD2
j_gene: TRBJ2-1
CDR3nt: TGTGCCAGTAGTCGGAGCGGGGCCTACAATGAGCAGTTCTTC
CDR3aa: CASSRSGAYNEQFF

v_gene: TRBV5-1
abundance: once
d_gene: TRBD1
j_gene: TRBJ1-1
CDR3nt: TGCGCCAGCAGCTTGGGGGCACCGGGACAGGGACCGAACACTGAAGCTTTCTTT
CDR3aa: CASSLGAPGQGPNTEAFF

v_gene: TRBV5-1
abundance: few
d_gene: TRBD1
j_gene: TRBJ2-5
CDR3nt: TGCGCCAGCAGCTTGAATGCAGGGGGCAAGACCCAGTACTTC
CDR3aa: CASSLNAGGKTQYF

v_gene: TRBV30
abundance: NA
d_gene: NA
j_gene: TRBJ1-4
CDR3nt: TGTGCCCCCGATCTGGGCCTTGCGGGTAATGAAAAACTGTTTTTT
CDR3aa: CAPDLGLAGNEKLFF

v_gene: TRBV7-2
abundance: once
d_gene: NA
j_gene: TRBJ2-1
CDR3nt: TGTGCCAGCAGCTTGGTTTCGCGGGGCGCCTCCTACAATGAGCAGTTCTTC
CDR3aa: CASSLVSRGASYNEQFF

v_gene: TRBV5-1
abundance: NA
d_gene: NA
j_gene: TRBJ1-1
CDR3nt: TGCGCCAGCAGCTTGGAGGGACTTGGGTCTGAAGCTTTCTTT
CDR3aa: CASSLEGLGSEAFF

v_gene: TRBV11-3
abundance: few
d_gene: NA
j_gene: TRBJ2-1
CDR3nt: TGTGCCAGCACCAAGAGGGAGCGGTACAATGAGCAGTTCTTC
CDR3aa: CASTKRERYNEQFF

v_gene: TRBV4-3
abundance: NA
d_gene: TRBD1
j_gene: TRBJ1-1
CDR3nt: TGCGCCAGCAGCCAAGAGAGGACAGGACAGAACACTGAAGCTTTCTTT
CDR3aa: CASSQERTGQNTEAFF

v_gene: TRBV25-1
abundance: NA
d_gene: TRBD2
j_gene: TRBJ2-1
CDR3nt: TGTGCCAGCAGTGAGGGAGCGGGAGGGAGCTACAATGAGCAGTTCTTC
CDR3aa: CASSEGAGGSYNEQFF

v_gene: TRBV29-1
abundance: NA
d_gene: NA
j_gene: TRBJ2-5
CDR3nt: TGCAGCGTTGACAGGCGATACCAAGAGACCCAGTACTTC
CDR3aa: CSVDRRYQETQYF

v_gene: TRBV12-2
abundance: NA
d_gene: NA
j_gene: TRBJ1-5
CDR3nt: TGTGCAAGTCGCTTAAGTGTGAGGCAGCCCCAGCATTTT
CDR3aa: CASRLSVRQPQHF

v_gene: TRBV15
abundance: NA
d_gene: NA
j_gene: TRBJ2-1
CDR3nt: TGTGCCACCAGCAGAGGGCAGGGCCGCTACAATGAGCAGTTCTTC
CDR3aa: CATSRGQGRYNEQFF

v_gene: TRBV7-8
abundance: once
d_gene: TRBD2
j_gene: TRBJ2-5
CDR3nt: TGCGCCAGCAGCTTAACGCGGGAGAGGGGTCAGGAGACCCAGTACTTC
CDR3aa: CASSLTRERGQETQYF

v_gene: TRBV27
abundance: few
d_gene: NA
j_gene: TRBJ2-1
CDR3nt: TGTGCCAGCAGTTTAGGTGGGGGACTCAATGAGCAGTTCTTC
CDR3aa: CASSLGGGLNEQFF

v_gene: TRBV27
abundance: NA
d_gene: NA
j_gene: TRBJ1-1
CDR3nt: TGTGCCAGCAGTTTAAGGACACCCTACACTGAAGCTTTCTTT
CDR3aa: CASSLRTPYTEAFF

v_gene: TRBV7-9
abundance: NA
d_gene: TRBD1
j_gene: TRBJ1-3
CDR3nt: TGTGCCAGCCGGGGACAGTCTAACTCTGGAAACACCATATATTTT
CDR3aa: CASRGQSNSGNTIYF

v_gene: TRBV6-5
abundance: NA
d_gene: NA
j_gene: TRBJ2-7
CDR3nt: TGTGCCATAAGGGGCAGGGCTAACGAGCAGTACTTC
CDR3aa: CAIRGRANEQYF

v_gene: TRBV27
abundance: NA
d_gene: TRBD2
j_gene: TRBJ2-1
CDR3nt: TGTGCCAGCAGTTTATGGGGTCTAGCGGGAGGGAGTCCCTACAATGAGCAGTTCTTC
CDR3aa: CASSLWGLAGGSPYNEQFF

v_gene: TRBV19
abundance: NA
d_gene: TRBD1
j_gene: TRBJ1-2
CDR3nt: TGTGCCAGTAGTCCAAGGACAGGTGGCAACTATGGCTACACCTTC
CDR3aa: CASSPRTGGNYGYTF

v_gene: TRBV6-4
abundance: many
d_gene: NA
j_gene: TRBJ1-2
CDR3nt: TGTGCCAGCAGTGACAGTTCAGGGGAGGGAGACTTGAATGGCTACACCTTC
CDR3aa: CASSDSSGEGDLNGYTF

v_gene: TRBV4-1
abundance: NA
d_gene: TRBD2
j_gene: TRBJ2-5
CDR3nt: TGCGCCAGCAGCCAACCTAGCGGGGGCGGCAAAGAGACCCAGTACTTC
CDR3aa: CASSQPSGGGKETQYF

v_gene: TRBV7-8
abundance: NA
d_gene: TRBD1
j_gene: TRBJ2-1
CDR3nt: TGTGCCAGCAGCCTCGGGACAGGGAGCTCCTACAATGAGCAGTTCTTC
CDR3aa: CASSLGTGSSYNEQFF

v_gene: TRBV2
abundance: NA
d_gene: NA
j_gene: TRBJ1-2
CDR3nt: TGTGCCAGCAGGGGGCGCGGCTATGGCTACACCTTC
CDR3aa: CASRGRGYGYTF

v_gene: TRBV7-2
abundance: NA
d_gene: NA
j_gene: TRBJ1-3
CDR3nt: TGTGCCAGCAGCCTCAGTTTTGGTCGTGGAAACACCATATATTTT
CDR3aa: CASSLSFGRGNTIYF

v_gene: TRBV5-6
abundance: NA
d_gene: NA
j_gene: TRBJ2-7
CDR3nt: TGTGCCAGCAGCTTGGGCGGGGCGGACGAGCAGTACTTC
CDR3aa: CASSLGGADEQYF

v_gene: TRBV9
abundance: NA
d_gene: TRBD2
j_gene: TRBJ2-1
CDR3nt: TGTGCCAGCAGGCCCTTTAGCGGGGGTAACAATGAGCAGTTCTTC
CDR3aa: CASRPFSGGNNEQFF

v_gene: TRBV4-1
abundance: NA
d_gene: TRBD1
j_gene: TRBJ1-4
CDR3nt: TGCGCCAGCAGCCAAGACCGGGCCCGGGACAGGGAGGAAAAACTGTTTTTT
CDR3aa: CASSQDRARDREEKLFF

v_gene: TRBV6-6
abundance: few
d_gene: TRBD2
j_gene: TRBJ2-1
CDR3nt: TGTGCCAGCACCGAACTAGCGGGGGGGCCTGGGGAGCAGTTCTTC
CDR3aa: CASTELAGGPGEQFF

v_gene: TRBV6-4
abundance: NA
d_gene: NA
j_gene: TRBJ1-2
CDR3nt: TGTGCCAGCACCCCCACGGCGGCGAACTATGGCTACACCTTC
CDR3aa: CASTPTAANYGYTF

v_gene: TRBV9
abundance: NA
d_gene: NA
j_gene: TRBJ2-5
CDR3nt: TGTGCCAGCAGCTCTTACGATCCCGCAGGGACCCAGTACTTC
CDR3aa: CASSSYDPAGTQYF